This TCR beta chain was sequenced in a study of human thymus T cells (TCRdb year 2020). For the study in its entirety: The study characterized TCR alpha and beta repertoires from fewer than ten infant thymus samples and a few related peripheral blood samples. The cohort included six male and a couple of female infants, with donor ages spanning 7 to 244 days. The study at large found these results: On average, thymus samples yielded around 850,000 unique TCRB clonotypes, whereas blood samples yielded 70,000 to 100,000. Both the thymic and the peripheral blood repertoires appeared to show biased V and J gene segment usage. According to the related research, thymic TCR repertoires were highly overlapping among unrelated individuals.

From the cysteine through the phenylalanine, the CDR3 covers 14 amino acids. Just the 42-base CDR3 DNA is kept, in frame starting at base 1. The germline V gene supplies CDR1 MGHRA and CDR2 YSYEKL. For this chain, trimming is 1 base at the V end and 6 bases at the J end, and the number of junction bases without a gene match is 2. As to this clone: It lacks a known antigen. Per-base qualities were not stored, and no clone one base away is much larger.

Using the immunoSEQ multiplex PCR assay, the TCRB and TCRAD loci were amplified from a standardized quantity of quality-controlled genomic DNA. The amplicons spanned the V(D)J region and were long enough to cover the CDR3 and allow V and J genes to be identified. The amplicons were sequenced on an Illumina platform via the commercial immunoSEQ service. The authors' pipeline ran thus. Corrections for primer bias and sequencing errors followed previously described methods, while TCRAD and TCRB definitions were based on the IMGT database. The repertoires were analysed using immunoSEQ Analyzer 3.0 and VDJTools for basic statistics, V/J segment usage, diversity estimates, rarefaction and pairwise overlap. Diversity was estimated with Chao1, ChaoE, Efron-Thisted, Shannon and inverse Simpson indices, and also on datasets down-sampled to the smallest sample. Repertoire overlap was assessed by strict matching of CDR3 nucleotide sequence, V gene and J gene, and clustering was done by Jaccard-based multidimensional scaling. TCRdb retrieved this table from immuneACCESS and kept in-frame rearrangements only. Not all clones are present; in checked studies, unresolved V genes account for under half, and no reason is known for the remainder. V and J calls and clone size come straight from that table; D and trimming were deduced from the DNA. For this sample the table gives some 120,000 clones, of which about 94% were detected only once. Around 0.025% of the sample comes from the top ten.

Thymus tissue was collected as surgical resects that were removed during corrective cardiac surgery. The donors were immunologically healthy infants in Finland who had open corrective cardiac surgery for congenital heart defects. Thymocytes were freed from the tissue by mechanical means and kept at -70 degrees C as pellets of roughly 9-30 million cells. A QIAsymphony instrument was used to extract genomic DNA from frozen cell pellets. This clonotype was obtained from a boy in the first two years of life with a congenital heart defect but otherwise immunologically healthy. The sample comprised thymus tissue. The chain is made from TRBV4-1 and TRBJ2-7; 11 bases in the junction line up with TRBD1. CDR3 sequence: CASSQGDRGAEQYF. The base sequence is TGCGCCAGCAGCCAAGGGGACAGGGGGGCCGAGCAGTACTTC.